The present T cell receptor beta chain was sequenced within a study of technical replicates of blood from a handful of donors. Trimming cost V 3 bases and J 1 base, with 14 bases left between them. There are 15 residues in the CDR3. Germline CDR1 SGHRS, CDR2 YFSETQ. Data came from immunoSEQ multiplex PCR; TCRdb stores just in-frame clones and leaves some out. The sample lists tens of thousands of clones; around nine tenths were seen once. V is TRBV5-1 and J is TRBJ2-7; D is perhaps TRBD2 (5 bases). Sequencing was carried out using T cells isolated from PBMCs. This sequence was found in a human donor in good health. The CDR3 nucleotides read TGCGCCAGCAGCTCCGTTAGAGCGGCGTCCTACGAGCAGTACTTC. Translating gives CASSSVRAASYEQYF.